Below are 5 T cell receptor beta chains sequenced from a single sample in a study of T cell responses to AZD1222 COVID-19 vaccine. Produced via immunoSEQ multiplex PCR; TCRdb's table is partial and in-frame only. Of 70,000 or so clones in the sample, approximately 88% were seen once. The source was peripheral blood, collected on day 0 of AZD1222 vaccination. The receptors come from an adult in good health.

This chain joins TRBV3-1 (or the pseudogene TRBV3-2) and TRBJ2-3; 14 bases fit TRBD2. This CDR3 comprises 20 residues. Germline assignment: CDR1 LGHDT and CDR2 YNNKEL (reference sequence). V gave up 6 bases and J gave up 3 bases; unmatched junction bases: 17. The CDR3 here is CASRPSPGLAGGMNTDTQYF. DNA of the CDR3: TGTGCCAGCAGACCCAGTCCCGGACTAGCGGGAGGAATGAATACAGATACGCAGTATTTT.

This chain links TRBV2 with TRBJ2-3, with D hard to call. CDR3 length: 17 residues. CDR1 and CDR2 from the germline V gene are SNHLY and FYNNEI. Trimming took 2 bases from V and 2 from J, leaving 17 bases between them. Here the CDR3 DNA reads TGTGCCAGCAGTGAATTTGACCAGCTCACAATCACAGATACGCAGTATTTT. Its protein is CASSEFDQLTITDTQYF. Looking up the rest from reference TRBV2 and TRBJ2-3 gives the full variable domain: EPEVTQTPSHQVTQMGQEVILRCVPISNHLYFYWYRQILGQKVEFLVSFYNNEISEKSEIFDDQFSVERPDGSNFTLKIRSTKLEDSAMYFCASSEFDQLTITDTQYFGPGTRLTVL.

The rearrangement uses TRBV5-1 and TRBJ2-5; the match to TRBD2 covers 12 bases. From germline, CDR1 is SGHRS and CDR2 YFSETQ. The CDR3 has 16 amino acids. J gave up 4 bases and V 4 bases, and 8 bases lay outside the gene matches. The CDR3 is CASSPGLAGKGETQYF. Here the CDR3 DNA reads TGCGCCAGCAGCCCTGGACTAGCGGGAAAGGGAGAGACCCAGTACTTC.

The rearrangement links TRBV5-1 to TRBJ2-2, with 7 bases fitting TRBD2. CDR3 size: 13 residues. Germline V gene lookup returns CDR1 SGHRS and CDR2 YFSETQ. Losses at the gene ends were 4 bases for V and 4 bases for J; bases not matched to a gene: 1. The DNA for the CDR3 is TGCGCCAGCAGCCGGGAGGTCACCGGGGAGCTGTTTTTT. This sequence encodes CASSREVTGELFF.

This clone was recorded only once. V gene TRBV6-1 combines with J gene TRBJ2-7; perhaps D is TRBD1 or TRBD2 (6 bases each). Germline V CDR1 and CDR2: MNHNS, SASEGT. The CDR3 loop spans 14 amino acids. Trimming shortened V by 3 bases and J by 4 bases, and 13 bases separated the two germline ends. DNA of the CDR3: TGTGCCAGCAGTGAGGGCCAGGGGAGGTACGAGCAGTACTTC. This gives the protein CASSEGQGRYEQYF.